The 27 T cell receptor beta chains reported below all come from one sample, sequenced in a study of neurological immune-mediated disorders. TCRdb called the 5' RACE reads again in MiXCR, with one record for every CDR3 protein. The repertoire holds 40,000 to 55,000 distinct CDR3 sequences, with approximately 6.2% as singletons. The material sequenced was CD4+ T cells from blood. Receptors originate from a woman aged 18-30 years with multiple sclerosis.

This clonotype was seen at least ten times. The rearrangement joins TRBV12-3 or TRBV12-4 to TRBJ1-6, with D tentatively TRBD1 (5 bases). Deletions cut 1 base from V and 10 bases from J, with 17 bases between. The CDR3 is 16 residues long. CDR3 bases: TGTGCCAGCAGTTTAGGCCAGGGACGCCAAGGGTCACCCCTCCACTTT. It translates to CASSLGQGRQGSPLHF.

This chain links TRBV27 with TRBJ1-2; TRBD1 agrees at 10 bases. Germline loops: CDR1 MNHEY, CDR2 SMNVEV (reference sequence). The CDR3 consists of 19 residues. Germline trimming cut 0 bases from V and 4 bases from J; bases unmatched to any gene: 14. DNA for the CDR3: TGTGCCAGCAGTTTATCGGTCTCGGGGACAGGGGTTGGAGGCTATGGCTACACCTTC. Its protein is CASSLSVSGTGVGGYGYTF.

This clonotype has just a few counts. The V and J genes are TRBV5-1 and TRBJ1-1; tentative D call: TRBD1 (6 bases). CDR1 and CDR2 (germline): SGHRS, YFSETQ. The CDR3 contains 13 residues. Trimming left V 4 bases short and J 8 bases short, with 15 bases between. The CDR3 DNA sequence: TGCGCCAGCAGCGAATGGACAGCAGGGGAAGCTTTCTTT. It codes for CASSEWTAGEAFF.

This clonotype was detected many times. The chain couples TRBV18 to TRBJ2-7; 9 bases align to TRBD1. The CDR3 consists of 16 residues. The germline V gene has CDR1 KGHSH and CDR2 LQKENI. J was trimmed by 4 bases and V by 3 bases; bases with no gene match: 10. CDR3 amino acids: CASSPLGQGGHYEQYF. In DNA, the CDR3 is TGTGCCAGCTCACCCCTGGGACAGGGAGGCCATTACGAGCAGTACTTC.

Ten or more counts support this clonotype. The chain joins TRBV10-3 to TRBJ2-6; a weak D match, TRBD1 (6 bases). V shed 5 bases and J shed 4 bases, with 12 bases lying between them. Germline V gene sequence: CDR1 ENHRY, CDR2 SYGVKD. The CDR3 extends over 15 amino acids. CDR3 nucleotides: TGTGCCATCAGTCCTCAGGGGCAAGGGGCCAACGTCCTGACTTTC. Translation: CAISPQGQGANVLTF.

This clonotype was counted ten times or more. This chain uses TRBV6-2 or TRBV6-3 with TRBJ2-7; no firm D call. Germline CDR1 MNHEY, CDR2 SVGEGT. This CDR3 region has 12 residues. V lost 5 bases and J lost 6, with 11 bases in between. The CDR3 sequence is CASSKVKTEQYV. DNA of the CDR3: TGTGCCAGCAGTAAAGTAAAGACCGAGCAGTACGTC.

This clonotype has ten or more counts. The J gene is TRBJ2-6, the V gene TRBV3-1; D unresolved. V gave up 6 bases and J gave up 0 bases, with 12 bases separating them. The CDR3 runs 16 residues. Germline V gives CDR1 LGHDT, CDR2 YNNKEL (reference sequence). CDR3 in amino acids: CASSRHSGSGANVLTF. The CDR3 nucleotides read TGTGCCAGCAGTCGACACAGTGGCTCTGGGGCCAACGTCCTGACTTTC.

Ten or more counts support this clonotype. The rearrangement joins TRBV20-1 to TRBJ2-3, with TRBD2 as a possible D gene (7 bases). The CDR3 extends over 13 amino acids. Germline V gene data show CDR1 as DFQATT and CDR2 as SNEGSKA (reference sequence). The DNA for the CDR3 is TGCAGAGAGGGGGGGTCTAGCACAGATACGCAGTATTTT. As protein: CREGGSSTDTQYF.

Ten or more counts support this clonotype. The rearrangement joins TRBV7-3 to TRBJ1-2, with a tentative D call TRBD1 (5 bases). V lost 2 bases and J lost 7, with 14 bases in between. Per the germline V gene, CDR1 is SGHTA and CDR2 is FQGTGA. The CDR3 is 14 amino acids. The CDR3 DNA reads as TGTGCCAGCAGCTTACACGGGGCGAGTCGTGGCTACACCTTC. It codes for CASSLHGASRGYTF.

In its sample, this clonotype was seen many times. This chain uses TRBV6-2 or TRBV6-3 with TRBJ1-2; D unresolved. V lost 0 bases and J 2 bases, leaving 7 bases between the germline ends. The CDR3 is 14 amino acids. Germline CDR1 reads MNHEY; CDR2 reads SVGEGT. The chain's CDR3 is CASSYSPVNYGYTF. Written as DNA, the CDR3 is TGTGCCAGCAGTTACTCGCCCGTCAACTATGGCTACACCTTC.

This clonotype was found many times. V is TRBV18 and J is TRBJ2-1; 7 bases fit TRBD2. Germline CDR1 and CDR2: KGHSH and LQKENI. Trimming took 3 bases from V and 2 from J; bases not matched to a gene: 10. This CDR3 has 17 residues. CDR3 region: CASSPPRGAGAYNEQFF. The CDR3 nucleotides are TGTGCCAGCTCACCCCCTAGGGGTGCGGGAGCCTACAATGAGCAGTTCTTC. Combining the CDR3 with reference TRBV18 and TRBJ2-1 gives the whole variable domain NAGVMQNPRHLVRRRGQEARLRCSPMKGHSHVYWYRQLPEEGLKFMVYLQKENIIDESGMPKERFSAEFPKEGPSILRIQQVVRGDSAAYFCASSPPRGAGAYNEQFFGPGTRLTVL.

This clonotype showed up many times. The rearrangement links TRBV12-3 or TRBV12-4 to TRBJ2-5, with D perhaps TRBD2 (6 bases). The CDR3 consists of 15 residues. The V gene lost 6 bases and the J gene lost 1 base, with 15 bases spanning the gap. The CDR3: CASSPPGLSQETQYF. The CDR3 DNA reads TGTGCCAGCAGCCCTCCGGGACTCTCCCAAGAGACCCAGTACTTC.

At least ten counts were recorded for this clonotype. The chain uses TRBV20-1 and TRBJ2-2; TRBD2 matches 7 bases. The V segment lost 5 bases and the J segment 0 bases; nucleotides outside the gene matches: 9. The CDR3 runs 16 residues. CDR1 and CDR2 (germline): DFQATT, SNEGSKA (reference sequence). CDR3 coding DNA: TGCAGTGCTCCGCTGGGCGGGGGATCGAACACCGGGGAGCTGTTTTTT. Its protein is CSAPLGGGSNTGELFF.

This clonotype appeared many times. The chain is built from TRBV7-2 and TRBJ1-2; the D is unclear. This CDR3 has 13 residues. Germline CDR1 is SGHTA and CDR2 is FQGNSA. Trimming cost V 1 base and J 8 bases, with 11 bases left between them. The CDR3 region is CASSLDQGLGYTF. In DNA, the CDR3 is TGTGCCAGCAGCTTAGACCAAGGCCTGGGCTACACCTTC.

Many counts were recorded for this clonotype. The rearrangement joins TRBV7-2 to TRBJ1-2; D is uncertain. V shed 1 base and J shed 8 bases, with 17 bases lying between them. This CDR3 spans 15 amino acids. Germline loops: CDR1 SGHTA, CDR2 FQGNSA. CDR3 sequence reads: CASSLDIGPSGGYTF. CDR3 coding DNA: TGTGCCAGCAGCTTAGACATAGGCCCGAGTGGAGGCTACACCTTC. Together with reference TRBV7-2 and TRBJ1-2, the CDR3 gives the full variable domain: GAGVSQSPSNKVTEKGKDVELRCDPISGHTALYWYRQSLGQGLEFLIYFQGNSAPDKSGLPSDRFSAERTGGSVSTLTIQRTQQEDSAVYLCASSLDIGPSGGYTFGSGTRLTVV.

This clonotype was seen at least ten times. The J gene is TRBJ1-1, the V gene TRBV3-1; 7 nucleotides line up with TRBD1. Germline CDR1 is LGHDT and CDR2 is YNNKEL (reference sequence). The CDR3 has 15 amino acids. The junction had 11 bases not matched to a gene; V was cut back by 8 bases and J by 2 bases. CDR3 loop: CASGGRGTVNTEAFF. For the CDR3, the DNA is TGTGCCAGCGGGGGGAGAGGGACAGTAAACACTGAAGCTTTCTTT.

By share, this clonotype counts as medium-sized. This chain joins TRBV10-3 and TRBJ2-1; D remains unclear. V lost 7 bases, J lost 10 bases, and 17 bases lay in between. CDR1 is ENHRY and CDR2 is SYGVKD in the germline V gene. The CDR3 totals 13 residues. The CDR3 coding sequence is TGTGCCATCACCCCCGGTCCCCCCGGGGAGCAGTTCTTC. This codes for CAITPGPPGEQFF.

This clonotype appeared many times. The gene calls are TRBV4-3 and TRBJ1-1, with D unclear. The V end was cut by 0 bases, the J end by 1 base, with 6 bases between. The CDR3 runs 14 residues. Per germline, CDR1 LGHNA and CDR2 YSLEER. CDR3 sequence: CASSQDTSNTEAFF. CDR3 bases: TGCGCCAGCAGCCAAGACACATCGAACACTGAAGCTTTCTTT.

The chain is built from TRBV12-3 or TRBV12-4 and TRBJ1-2, with 7 bases identical to TRBD1. CDR3 length: 15 amino acids. The V and J ends lost 4 bases and 6 bases, in that order; junction bases with no gene match: 11. In nucleotides, the CDR3 is TGTGCCAGCAGTTCCCGGGACAGCGGAGTAGATGGCTACACCTTC. As protein: CASSSRDSGVDGYTF.

This clonotype turned up a few times. V gene TRBV6-1 combines with J gene TRBJ1-1; a possible D gene is TRBD1 (5 bases). CDR3 size: 14 residues. Germline V gene sequence: CDR1 MNHNS, CDR2 SASEGT. V lost 1 base to trimming and J lost 0 bases, with 6 bases between them. The CDR3 loop reads CASSEDRLNTEAFF. CDR3 in DNA: TGTGCCAGCAGTGAAGACAGGTTGAACACTGAAGCTTTCTTT.

At least ten counts were recorded for this clonotype. The chain links TRBV20-1 to TRBJ2-5; either TRBD1 or TRBD2 may supply D (5 bases each). Germline CDR1 DFQATT, CDR2 SNEGSKA (reference sequence). V lost 2 bases and J 5 bases, leaving 12 bases between the germline ends. This CDR3 is built from 13 residues. CDR3 protein: CSARFEGRETQYF. CDR3 DNA: TGCAGTGCTAGATTTGAGGGACGCGAGACCCAGTACTTC.

The rearrangement joins TRBV5-1 to TRBJ1-4; D remains ambiguous. CDR1 SGHRS and CDR2 YFSETQ come from the germline V gene. This CDR3 comprises 16 residues. V gave up 6 bases and J gave up 3 bases, with 18 bases separating them. CDR3 DNA: TGCGCCAGCACCAATTTTCCCGCGGATTCTAATGAAAAACTGTTTTTT. It specifies CASTNFPADSNEKLFF.

This clonotype was counted many times. The chain employs TRBV3-1 and TRBJ2-1, with unresolved D. The CDR3 has 15 residues. Germline V gene lookup returns CDR1 LGHDT and CDR2 YNNKEL (reference sequence). V lost 0 bases and J lost 4, with 10 bases in between. Here the CDR3 reads CASSQEGMGYNEQFF. CDR3 nucleotide sequence: TGTGCCAGCAGCCAAGAAGGGATGGGGTACAATGAGCAGTTCTTC.

This clonotype has ten or more counts. The gene calls are TRBV20-1 and TRBJ2-1; a weak D match, TRBD1 (5 bases). The V gene's germline CDR1 is DFQATT and CDR2 SNEGSKA (reference sequence). The ends were cut back, 2 bases at V and 4 bases at J, with 12 bases in the middle. The CDR3 extends over 14 amino acids. Here the CDR3 DNA reads TGCAGTGCTAGAAGGGGAACGGAATACAATGAGCAGTTCTTC. Translating gives CSARRGTEYNEQFF.

This clonotype was found a few times. This sequence joins TRBV19 and TRBJ2-1; TRBD1 matches at 10 bases. The CDR3 loop spans 15 amino acids. Germline trimming cut 7 bases from V and 1 base from J; bases unmatched to any gene: 4. The germline V gene has CDR1 LNHDA and CDR2 SQIVND (reference sequence). DNA of the CDR3: TGTGCCAGTAACAGACAGGGGGCATCCTACAATGAGCAGTTCTTC. This encodes CASNRQGASYNEQFF.

This clonotype has more than one count but fewer than ten. The J gene is TRBJ2-7, the V gene TRBV20-1; the match to TRBD1 covers 7 bases. Germline values: CDR1 DFQATT, CDR2 SNEGSKA (reference sequence). With V trimmed by 5 bases and J by 3 bases, 10 bases remained unmatched. The CDR3 contains 14 residues. CDR3 DNA sequence: TGCAGTGCTCCTACCCGGGACAGCTTCTACGAGCAGTACTTC. It encodes CSAPTRDSFYEQYF.

This clonotype was observed at least ten times. The chain links TRBV20-1 to TRBJ2-3; TRBD2 aligns across 12 bases. CDR1 and CDR2 from the germline V gene are DFQATT and SNEGSKA (reference sequence). The CDR3 runs 16 residues. V was clipped by 3 bases and J by 3 bases; unmatched bases: 7. CDR3 bases: TGCAGTGCTAGTGGACTAGCGGGGATATCTACAGATACGCAGTATTTT. Translation gives CSASGLAGISTDTQYF.